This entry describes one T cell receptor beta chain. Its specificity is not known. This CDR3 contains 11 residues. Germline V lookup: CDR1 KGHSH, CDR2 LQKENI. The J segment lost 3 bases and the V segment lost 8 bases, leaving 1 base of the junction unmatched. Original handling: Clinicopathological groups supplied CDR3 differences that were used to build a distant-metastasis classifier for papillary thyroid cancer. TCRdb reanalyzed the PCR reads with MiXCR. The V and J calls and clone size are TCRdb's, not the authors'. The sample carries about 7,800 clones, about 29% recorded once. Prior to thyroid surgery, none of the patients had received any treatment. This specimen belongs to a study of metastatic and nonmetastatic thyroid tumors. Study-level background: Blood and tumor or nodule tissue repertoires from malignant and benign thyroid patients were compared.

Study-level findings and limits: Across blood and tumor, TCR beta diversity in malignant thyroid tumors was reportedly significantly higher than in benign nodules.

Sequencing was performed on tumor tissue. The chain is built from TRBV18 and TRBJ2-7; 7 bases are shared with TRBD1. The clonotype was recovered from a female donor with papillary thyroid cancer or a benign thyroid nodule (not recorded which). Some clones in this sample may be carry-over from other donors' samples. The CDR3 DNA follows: TGTGCCAGCAGGGACAGCTACGAGCAGTACTTC. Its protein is CASRDSYEQYF.